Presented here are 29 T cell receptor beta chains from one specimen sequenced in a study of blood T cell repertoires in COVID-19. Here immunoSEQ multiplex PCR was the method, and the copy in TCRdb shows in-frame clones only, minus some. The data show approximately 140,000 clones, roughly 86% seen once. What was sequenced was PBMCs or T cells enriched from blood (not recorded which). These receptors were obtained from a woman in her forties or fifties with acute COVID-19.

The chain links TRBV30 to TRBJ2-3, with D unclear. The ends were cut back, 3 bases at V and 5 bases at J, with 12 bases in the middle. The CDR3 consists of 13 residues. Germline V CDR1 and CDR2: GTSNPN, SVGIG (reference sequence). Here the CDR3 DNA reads TGTGCCTGGAGCGGAGAAGTGGGAGATACGCAGTATTTT. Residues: CAWSGEVGDTQYF.

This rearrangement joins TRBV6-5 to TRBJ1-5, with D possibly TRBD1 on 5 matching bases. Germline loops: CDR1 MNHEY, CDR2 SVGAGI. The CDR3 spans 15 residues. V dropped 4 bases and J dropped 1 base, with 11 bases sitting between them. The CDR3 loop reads CASSSGTESNQPQHF. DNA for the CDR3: TGTGCCAGCAGTTCCGGGACTGAGAGCAATCAGCCCCAGCATTTT.

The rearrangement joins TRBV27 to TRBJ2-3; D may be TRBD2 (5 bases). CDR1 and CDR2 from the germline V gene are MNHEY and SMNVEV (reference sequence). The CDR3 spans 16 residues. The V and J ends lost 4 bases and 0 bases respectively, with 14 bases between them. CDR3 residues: CASSSVAGTSTDTQYF. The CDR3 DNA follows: TGTGCCAGCAGTTCCGTGGCGGGTACTAGCACAGATACGCAGTATTTT.

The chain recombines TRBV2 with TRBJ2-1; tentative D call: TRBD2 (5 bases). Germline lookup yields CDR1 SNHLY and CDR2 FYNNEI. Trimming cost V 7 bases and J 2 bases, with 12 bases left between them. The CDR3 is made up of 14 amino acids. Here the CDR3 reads CASTGQRTYNEQFF. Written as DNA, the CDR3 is TGTGCCAGCACAGGCCAGCGGACCTACAATGAGCAGTTCTTC.

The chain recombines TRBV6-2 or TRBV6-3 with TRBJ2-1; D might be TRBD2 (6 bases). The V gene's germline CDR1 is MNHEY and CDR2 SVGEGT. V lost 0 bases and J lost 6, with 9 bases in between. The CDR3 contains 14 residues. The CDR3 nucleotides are TGTGCCAGCAGTTACTCCCTAGCGTTCAATGAGCAGTTCTTC. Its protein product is CASSYSLAFNEQFF.

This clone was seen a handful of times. The CDR3 loop is CASSLLAGGEQFF. CDR3 DNA: TGTGCCAGCAGTTTGCTAGCGGGAGGTGAGCAGTTCTTC. This chain links TRBV27 with TRBJ2-1; 11 bases agree with TRBD2. The V segment lost 3 bases and the J segment 9 bases; nucleotides outside the gene matches: 1. Per germline, CDR1 MNHEY and CDR2 SMNVEV (reference sequence). This CDR3 spans 13 amino acids.

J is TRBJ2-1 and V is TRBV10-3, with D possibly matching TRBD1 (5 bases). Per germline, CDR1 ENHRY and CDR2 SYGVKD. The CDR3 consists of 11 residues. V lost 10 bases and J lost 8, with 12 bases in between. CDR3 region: CATLGLYEQFF. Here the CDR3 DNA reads TGTGCCACGCTGGGGCTTTATGAGCAGTTCTTC.

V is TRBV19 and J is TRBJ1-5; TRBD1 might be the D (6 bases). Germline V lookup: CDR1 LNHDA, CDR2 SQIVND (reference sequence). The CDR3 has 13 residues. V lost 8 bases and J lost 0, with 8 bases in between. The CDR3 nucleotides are TGTGCCAGTGCAGGGGATAGCAATCAGCCCCAGCATTTT. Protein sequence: CASAGDSNQPQHF.

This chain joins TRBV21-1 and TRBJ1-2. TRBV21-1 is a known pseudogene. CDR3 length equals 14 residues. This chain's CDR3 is CASSKERGLYGYTF. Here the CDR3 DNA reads TGTGCCAGCAGCAAAGAGAGAGGGCTCTATGGCTACACCTTC.

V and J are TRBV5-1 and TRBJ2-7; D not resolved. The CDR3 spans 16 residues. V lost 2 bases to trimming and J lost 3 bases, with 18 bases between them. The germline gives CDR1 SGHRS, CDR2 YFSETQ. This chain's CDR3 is CASSFLDIDGVYEQYF. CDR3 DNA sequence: TGCGCCAGCAGCTTCCTGGATATTGACGGAGTCTACGAGCAGTACTTC.

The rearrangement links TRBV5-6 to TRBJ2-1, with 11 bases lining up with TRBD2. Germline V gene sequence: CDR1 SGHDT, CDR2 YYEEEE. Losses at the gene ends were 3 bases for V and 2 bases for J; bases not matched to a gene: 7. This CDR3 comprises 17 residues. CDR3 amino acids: CASSSTVAGGPYNEQFF. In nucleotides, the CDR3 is TGTGCCAGCAGCTCCACCGTAGCGGGAGGGCCCTACAATGAGCAGTTCTTC.

The CDR3: CASGGTLYEQYF. In DNA, the CDR3 is TGTGCCAGCGGGGGGACTCTCTACGAGCAGTACTTC. The J gene is TRBJ2-7, the V gene TRBV7-9, with D perhaps matching TRBD2 (6 bases). This CDR3 is 12 amino acids long. Between the trimmed V and J ends, which lost 8 bases and 3 bases, there was a span of 11 bases. Germline V gene data show CDR1 as SEHNR and CDR2 as FQNEAQ (reference sequence).

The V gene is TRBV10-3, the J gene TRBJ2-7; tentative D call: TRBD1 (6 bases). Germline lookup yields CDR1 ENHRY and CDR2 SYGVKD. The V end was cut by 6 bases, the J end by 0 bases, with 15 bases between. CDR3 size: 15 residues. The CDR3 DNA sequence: TGTGCCATCAGCCCAGGACAGATAGACTCCTACGAGCAGTACTTC. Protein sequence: CAISPGQIDSYEQYF.

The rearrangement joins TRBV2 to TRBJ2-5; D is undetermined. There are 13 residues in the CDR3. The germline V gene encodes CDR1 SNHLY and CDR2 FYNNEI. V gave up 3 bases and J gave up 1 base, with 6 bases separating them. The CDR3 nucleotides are TGTGCCAGCAGTGACCCCCTCCAAGAGACCCAGTACTTC. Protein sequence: CASSDPLQETQYF.

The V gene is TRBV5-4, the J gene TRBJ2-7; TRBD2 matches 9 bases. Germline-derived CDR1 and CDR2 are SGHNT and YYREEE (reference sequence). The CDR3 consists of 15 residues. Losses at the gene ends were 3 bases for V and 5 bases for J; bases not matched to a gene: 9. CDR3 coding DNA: TGTGCCAGCAGCTCCCGGGCGGGAGGGCCGCACGAGCAGTACTTC. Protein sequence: CASSSRAGGPHEQYF.

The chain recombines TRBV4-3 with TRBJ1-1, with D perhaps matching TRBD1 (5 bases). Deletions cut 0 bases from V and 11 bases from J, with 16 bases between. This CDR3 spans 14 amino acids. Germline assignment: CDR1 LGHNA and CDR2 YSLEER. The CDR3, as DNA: TGCGCCAGCAGCCAAGATACGCAGCGTAAGGGGGCTTTCTTT. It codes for CASSQDTQRKGAFF.

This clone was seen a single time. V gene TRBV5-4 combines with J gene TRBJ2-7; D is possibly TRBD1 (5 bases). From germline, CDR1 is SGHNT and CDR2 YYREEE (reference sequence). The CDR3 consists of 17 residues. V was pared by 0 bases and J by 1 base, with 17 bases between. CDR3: CASSLASDSPFSYEQYF. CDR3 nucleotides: TGTGCCAGCAGCTTGGCATCCGACAGCCCCTTTTCCTACGAGCAGTACTTC.

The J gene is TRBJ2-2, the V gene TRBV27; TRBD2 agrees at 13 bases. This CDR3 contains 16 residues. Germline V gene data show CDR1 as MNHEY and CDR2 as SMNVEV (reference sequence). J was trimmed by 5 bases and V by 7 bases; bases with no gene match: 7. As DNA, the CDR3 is TGTGCCAGCACCCCGGGACTAGCGGGATTGACCGGGGAGCTGTTTTTT. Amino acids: CASTPGLAGLTGELFF.

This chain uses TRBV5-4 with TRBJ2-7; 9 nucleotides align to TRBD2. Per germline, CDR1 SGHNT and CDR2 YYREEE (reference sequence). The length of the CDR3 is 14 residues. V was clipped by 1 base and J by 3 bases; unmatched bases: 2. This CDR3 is CASSLLTSGYEQYF. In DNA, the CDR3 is TGTGCCAGCAGCTTGCTGACTAGCGGCTACGAGCAGTACTTC.

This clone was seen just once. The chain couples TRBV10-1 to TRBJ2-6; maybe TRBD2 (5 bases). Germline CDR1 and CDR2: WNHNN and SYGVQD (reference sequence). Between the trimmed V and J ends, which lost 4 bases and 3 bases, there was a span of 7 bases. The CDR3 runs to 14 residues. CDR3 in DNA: TGCGCCAGCAGTGCCGGGGATGGGGCCAACGTCCTGACTTTC. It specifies CASSAGDGANVLTF.

The CDR3 DNA follows: TGTGCCAGCAGCCCCGGGTTCCCAGCAAACTATGGCTACACCTTC. Protein sequence: CASSPGFPANYGYTF. The chain joins TRBV7-9 to TRBJ1-2; D ambiguous. CDR1 and CDR2 from the germline V gene are SEHNR and FQNEAQ (reference sequence). The ends were cut back, 5 bases at V and 2 bases at J, with 15 bases in the middle. The CDR3 length is 15 residues.

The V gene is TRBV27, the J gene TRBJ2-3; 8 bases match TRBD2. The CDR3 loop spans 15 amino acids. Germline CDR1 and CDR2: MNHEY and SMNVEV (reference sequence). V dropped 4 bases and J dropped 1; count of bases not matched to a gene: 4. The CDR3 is CASSSPGGGTDTQYF. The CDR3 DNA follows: TGTGCCAGCAGTTCCCCGGGAGGGGGCACAGATACGCAGTATTTT.

The CDR3 is CASRQRGQYSNQPQHF. The CDR3, as DNA: TGTGCCAGCAGACAGAGAGGACAGTATAGCAATCAGCCCCAGCATTTT. V is TRBV28 and J is TRBJ1-5; D possibly corresponds to TRBD1 (6 bases). V was clipped by 6 bases and J by 0 bases, with 15 bases between them. Germline V CDR1 and CDR2: MDHEN, SYDVKM. This CDR3 has 16 amino acids.

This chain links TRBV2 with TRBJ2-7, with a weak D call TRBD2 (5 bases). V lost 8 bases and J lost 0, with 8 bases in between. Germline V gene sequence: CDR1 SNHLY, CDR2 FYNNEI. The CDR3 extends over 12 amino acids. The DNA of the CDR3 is TGTGCCAGCCGGGAACTCTCCTACGAGCAGTACTTC. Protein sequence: CASRELSYEQYF.

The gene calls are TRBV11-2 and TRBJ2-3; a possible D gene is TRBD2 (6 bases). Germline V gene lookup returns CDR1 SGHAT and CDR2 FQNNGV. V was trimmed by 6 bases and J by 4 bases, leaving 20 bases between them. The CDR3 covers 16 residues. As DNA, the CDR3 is TGTGCCAGCAGGTCAAGCTTATCGGGAGTTTCAGATACGCAGTATTTT. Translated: CASRSSLSGVSDTQYF.

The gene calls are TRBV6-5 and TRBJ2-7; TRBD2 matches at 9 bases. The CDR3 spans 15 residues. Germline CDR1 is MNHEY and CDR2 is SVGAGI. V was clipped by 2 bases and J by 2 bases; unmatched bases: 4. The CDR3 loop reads CASSYLASGTYEQYF. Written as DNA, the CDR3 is TGTGCCAGCAGTTACCTGGCTAGCGGGACCTACGAGCAGTACTTC.

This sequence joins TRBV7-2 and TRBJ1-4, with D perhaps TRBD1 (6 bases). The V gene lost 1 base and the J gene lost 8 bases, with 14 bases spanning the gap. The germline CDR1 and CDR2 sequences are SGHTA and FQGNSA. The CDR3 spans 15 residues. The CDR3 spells CASSLGGAGGEKLFF. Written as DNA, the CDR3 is TGTGCCAGCAGCTTAGGGGGGGCCGGGGGGGAAAAACTGTTTTTT.

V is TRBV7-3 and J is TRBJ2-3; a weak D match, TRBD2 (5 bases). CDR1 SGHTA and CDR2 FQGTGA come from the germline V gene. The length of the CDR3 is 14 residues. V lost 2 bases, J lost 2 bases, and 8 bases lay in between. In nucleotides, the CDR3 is TGTGCCAGCAGCTTACAAGCGGTCACAGATACGCAGTATTTT. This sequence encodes CASSLQAVTDTQYF.

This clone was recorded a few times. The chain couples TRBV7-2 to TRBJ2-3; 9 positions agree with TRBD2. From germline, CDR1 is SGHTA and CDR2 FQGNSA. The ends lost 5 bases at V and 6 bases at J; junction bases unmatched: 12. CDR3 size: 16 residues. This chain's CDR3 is CASSPRSGAGGDTQYF. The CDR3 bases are TGTGCCAGCAGCCCTCGGAGCGGGGCGGGAGGGGATACGCAGTATTTT. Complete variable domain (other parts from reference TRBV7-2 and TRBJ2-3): GAGVSQSPSNKVTEKGKDVELRCDPISGHTALYWYRQSLGQGLEFLIYFQGNSAPDKSGLPSDRFSAERTGGSVSTLTIQRTQQEDSAVYLCASSPRSGAGGDTQYFGPGTRLTVL.